The rows below give T cell receptor beta chains drawn from one sample of a study of T cell responses to AZD1222 COVID-19 vaccine. Profiling relied on immunoSEQ multiplex PCR, and the TCRdb table lists in-frame clones only, not all of them. The sample consists of about 180,000 clones, 88% of them appearing once. The material was peripheral blood, obtained 28 days after the second AZD1222 dose. These receptors all come from an adult who received the AZD1222 COVID-19 vaccine. The CDR3 runs from the conserved cysteine through the conserved F or W. Fields, in order: D gene, clone size, J gene, V gene, CDR3 DNA, CDR3 protein. The D gene is left open where the match is weak. Expanded clones get a size class; other rows say once, few or many, or leave the size out.

>-|-|TRBJ2-7|TRBV3-1/TRBV3-2
TGTGCCAGCAGCCCCCCGGGTACCTACGAGCAGTACTTC
CASSPPGTYEQYF
>-|-|TRBJ2-1|TRBV10-3
TGTGCCATCAGTGACAGGGGAGGAATCTACAATGAGCAGTTCTTC
CAISDRGGIYNEQFF
>TRBD2|-|TRBJ2-3|TRBV10-2
TGCGCCAGCAGTGAGTCTAGCGGGGGGGCCGAAGATACGCAGTATTTT
CASSESSGGAEDTQYF
>-|-|TRBJ1-1|TRBV10-2
TGCGCCACTCTCCCGGGTTTGGCGGGCACTGAAGCTTTCTTT
CATLPGLAGTEAFF
>-|-|TRBJ1-2|TRBV2
TGTGCCAACCAAAAAGGGCAGGGAAACTATGGCTACACCTTC
CANQKGQGNYGYTF
>-|-|TRBJ2-7|TRBV7-9
TGTGCCAGCAGCTTATTGCTGGGCAGAAACTACGAGCAGTACTTC
CASSLLLGRNYEQYF
>-|-|TRBJ1-1|TRBV5-1
TGCGCCAGCAGCTTGGGAACGGAAGCTTTCTTT
CASSLGTEAFF
>-|-|TRBJ1-1|TRBV6-5
TGTGCCAGCCTTCCCCTGGGGGTGGTCACTGAAGCTTTCTTT
CASLPLGVVTEAFF
>TRBD2|-|TRBJ2-1|TRBV9
TGTGCCAGCAGCCCCCAGACTAGCGGATACTACAATGAGCAGTTCTTC
CASSPQTSGYYNEQFF
>-|-|TRBJ1-1|TRBV5-1
TGCGCCAGCAGCTTCACACAGGGGAACACTGAAGCTTTCTTT
CASSFTQGNTEAFF
>-|-|TRBJ1-2|TRBV19
TGTGCCAGTAGTCTAACCGGACAGCCTAACTATGGCTACACCTTC
CASSLTGQPNYGYTF
>-|-|TRBJ2-1|TRBV5-1
TGCGCCAGCAGCTCTGATAGCCCCTACAATGAGCAGTTCTTC
CASSSDSPYNEQFF
>-|-|TRBJ2-2|TRBV7-6
TGTGCCAGCAGCCAAACCGCGCAGGGAACCGGGGAGCTGTTTTTT
CASSQTAQGTGELFF
>TRBD1|-|TRBJ2-5|TRBV12-5
TGTGCTAGTGGTCGGACAGGGGCCCAAGAGACCCAGTACTTC
CASGRTGAQETQYF
>-|-|TRBJ1-1|TRBV6-4
TGTGCCAGCAGTAAGTCCCCCTTCAGCAGCACTGAAGCTTTCTTT
CASSKSPFSSTEAFF
>-|-|TRBJ1-1|TRBV28
TGTGCCAGCAGAGGCGAAGGGAACATGAACACTGAAGCTTTCTTT
CASRGEGNMNTEAFF
>TRBD1|-|TRBJ1-1|TRBV2
TGTGCCAGCATGGGAAGGGACAGGGGGTTTCAGGACACTGAAGCTTTCTTT
CASMGRDRGFQDTEAFF
>-|-|TRBJ1-2|TRBV6-1
TGTGCCAGCAGTGAGACAGTGCCCCGGGGCTACACCTTC
CASSETVPRGYTF
>-|-|TRBJ2-2|TRBV27
TGTGCCAGCAGTTTATCCTTCGGGTCTACCGGGGAGCTGTTTTTT
CASSLSFGSTGELFF
>-|-|TRBJ2-7|TRBV19
TGTGCCAGTAGCCAAAGAGGGGGGGTGAACTCCTACGAGCAGTACTTC
CASSQRGGVNSYEQYF
>-|-|TRBJ1-2|TRBV13
TGTGCCAGCAGCCAATCCCATGATGGCTACACCTTC
CASSQSHDGYTF
>TRBD2|-|TRBJ2-5|TRBV5-4
TGTGCCAGCAGCCCCGAACTAGCGGGGGGCCGCGAGACCCAGTACTTC
CASSPELAGGRETQYF
>TRBD1|-|TRBJ2-7|TRBV18
TGTGCCAGCTCAGCCTTGGACAGGGCCCACGAGCAGTACTTC
CASSALDRAHEQYF
>-|-|TRBJ2-3|TRBV7-3
TGTGCCAGCAGCTTGGGGGGGCGCCCCGGCACAGATACGCAGTATTTT
CASSLGGRPGTDTQYF
>TRBD1|-|TRBJ2-5|TRBV6-5
TGTGCCAGCAGTTCGGACAGGGGGACCCAGTACTTC
CASSSDRGTQYF
>TRBD1|once|TRBJ2-5|TRBV5-5
TGTGCCAGCAGCCGTACAGGGGTCAGTGGAGAGACCCAGTACTTC
CASSRTGVSGETQYF